This passage covers 16 T cell receptor beta chains from one sample sequenced in a study of human CD8 memory T cell subsets. The authors made TCR beta libraries using UMI-labeled 5' RACE. TCRdb re-called the 5' RACE reads and catalogs CDR3 proteins one per entry, DNA excluded. The record lists approximately 12,000 distinct CDR3 sequences, of which the ten most abundant hold 13% to 15%. Sequenced material: CD8+ T cells from PBMCs. The receptors originated from a human donor in good health.

J is TRBJ2-3 and V is TRBV7-7; TCRdb's D gene call, TRBD2, goes unchecked for lack of DNA. In germline, CDR1 is SSHAT, CDR2 FNYEAQ (reference sequence). The CDR3 is made up of 15 amino acids. The CDR3 region is CASSLYSGSTDTQYF. The entire variable domain, with the rest obtained from reference TRBV7-7 and TRBJ2-3, is as follows: GAGVSQSPRYKVTKRGQDVTLRCDPISSHATLYWYQQALGQGPEFLTYFNYEAQPDKSGLPSDRFSAERPEGSISTLTIQRTEQRDSAMYRCASSLYSGSTDTQYFGPGTRLTVL.

Here the CDR3 reads CASSLRQGRSPTEAFF. V usage is TRBV4-1 and J usage is TRBJ1-1; TCRdb lists TRBD1, though no DNA is available to test this call. The CDR3 totals 16 residues. CDR1 and CDR2 from the germline V gene are MGHRA and YSYEKL.

The chain carries TRBV24-1 and TRBJ1-2. Germline assignment: CDR1 KGHDR and CDR2 SFDVKD. The CDR3 covers 15 residues. The CDR3: CATSDADGRNYGYTF.

V is TRBV5-8 and J is TRBJ1-5; lacking DNA, the TRBD1 call made by TCRdb goes unchecked. There are 13 residues in the CDR3. Germline CDR1 reads SGHTS; CDR2 reads YDEGEE. The CDR3 sequence: CASSLTGRRPQHF.

The chain employs TRBV7-6 and TRBJ2-1; TCRdb's D call, TRBD2, is unchecked because there is no DNA. CDR1 is SGHVS, CDR2 FNYEAQ, per germline. The CDR3 spans 15 residues. The CDR3 region is CASGKTSGRDNEQFF.

The chain combines TRBV4-1 with TRBJ1-2. The CDR3 has 13 amino acids. In germline, CDR1 is MGHRA, CDR2 YSYEKL. The CDR3 here is CASSQVRQEIYTF.

The chain joins TRBV12-3 or TRBV12-4 to TRBJ2-3. This CDR3 comprises 13 residues. CDR3 region: CASSSTTENTQYF.

The chain has TRBV7-6 and TRBJ1-2; the D gene TCRdb calls, TRBD1, cannot be checked with no DNA. Per the germline V gene, CDR1 is SGHVS and CDR2 is FNYEAQ. The CDR3 loop spans 16 amino acids. The CDR3 here is CASSPPGTVPNYGYTF.

Frequency places this clonotype as medium-sized (0.01 to 0.1%). This chain joins TRBV7-8 and TRBJ2-2; TCRdb proposes TRBD2, but this gene call is untestable without DNA. CDR1 and CDR2 (germline): SGHVS, FQNEAQ. The CDR3 totals 16 residues. The CDR3 sequence is CASSFMVASNTGELFF.

This rearrangement joins TRBV5-1 to TRBJ2-7; TCRdb gives TRBD2 as the D gene, but with no DNA this cannot be confirmed. CDR1 and CDR2 from the germline V gene are SGHRS and YFSETQ. The CDR3 has 16 residues. The chain's CDR3 is CASSSRLAGSSYEQYF. The full variable domain, its missing parts supplied by reference TRBV5-1 and TRBJ2-7, is KAGVTQTPRYLIKTRGQQVTLSCSPISGHRSVSWYQQTPGQGLQFLFEYFSETQRNKGNFPGRFSGRQFSNSRSEMNVSTLELGDSALYLCASSSRLAGSSYEQYFGPGTRLTVT.

The V and J genes are TRBV4-1 and TRBJ1-2; there is no DNA to check the TCRdb D call of TRBD1. Germline lookup yields CDR1 MGHRA and CDR2 YSYEKL. The CDR3 covers 15 residues. CDR3 amino acids: CASSQVTGGIYGYTF.

The chain combines TRBV12-3 or TRBV12-4 with TRBJ2-1; TCRdb's D call of TRBD2 is untestable without DNA. The CDR3 extends over 15 amino acids. The CDR3 sequence is CASSLTSGGYNEQFF.

The chain couples TRBV13 to TRBJ2-3. This CDR3 spans 12 amino acids. Germline CDR1 PRHDT, CDR2 FYEKMQ (reference sequence). The CDR3 sequence is CASSFITDTQYF. Complete variable domain (other parts from reference TRBV13 and TRBJ2-3): AAGVIQSPRHLIKEKRETATLKCYPIPRHDTVYWYQQGPGQDPQFLISFYEKMQSDKGSIPDRFSAQQFSDYHSELNMSSLELGDSALYFCASSFITDTQYFGPGTRLTVL.

This chain joins TRBV19 and TRBJ2-3. Germline V gene sequence: CDR1 LNHDA, CDR2 SQIVND (reference sequence). The CDR3 covers 13 residues. This chain's CDR3 is CASNQFFTDTQYF.

V gene TRBV29-1 combines with J gene TRBJ2-5; TCRdb indicates TRBD1, and absent DNA this call remains unverified. In germline, CDR1 is SQVTM, CDR2 ANQGSEA. The CDR3 contains 14 residues. CDR3 sequence reads: CSVEPGRGEETQYF.

The rearrangement uses TRBV20-1 and TRBJ1-6; TCRdb indicates TRBD1, and absent DNA this call remains unverified. Germline CDR1 DFQATT, CDR2 SNEGSKA (reference sequence). CDR3 length equals 13 residues. The CDR3: CSAETGEASPLHF.